This entry lists 9 T cell receptor beta chains sequenced from one sample in a study of blood T cell repertoires in COVID-19. The data were produced by immunoSEQ multiplex PCR, yet TCRdb's version contains in-frame clones alone and is incomplete. The repertoire consists of about 200,000 clones, with 75% to 90% occurring once and the leading ten covering 5.2%. Sequencing was done on a sample of peripheral blood. The receptors shown here come from a woman between 65 and 79 years old with COVID-19, enrolled during active disease.

This clone occurred once. CDR3 in amino acids: CASSLTAGVGNEQFF. The DNA of the CDR3 is TGTGCCAGCAGCTTAACAGCGGGAGTAGGCAATGAGCAGTTCTTC. This sequence joins TRBV7-2 and TRBJ2-1; 8 bases map to TRBD2. V shed 2 bases and J 6 bases; nucleotides not matched to a gene: 6. Germline values: CDR1 SGHTA, CDR2 FQGNSA. The CDR3 sequence is 15 residues long.

The chain couples TRBV7-9 to TRBJ1-3; 7 bases map to TRBD1. The length of the CDR3 is 16 residues. Germline trimming cut 5 bases from V and 0 bases from J; bases unmatched to any gene: 7. The V gene's germline CDR1 is SEHNR and CDR2 FQNEAQ (reference sequence). This CDR3 is CASSKPGQASGNTIYF. The CDR3 region has the DNA TGTGCCAGCAGCAAACCCGGACAGGCCTCTGGAAACACCATATATTTT.

This clone appeared many times. This chain links TRBV3-1 (or the pseudogene TRBV3-2) with TRBJ2-5; no clear D gene. This CDR3 has 14 amino acids. CDR1 and CDR2 from the germline V gene are LGHDT and YNNKEL (reference sequence). Trimming cost V 2 bases and J 3 bases, with 10 bases left between them. The CDR3 DNA is TGTGCCAGCAGCCAACCCAGGTTAAAAGAGACCCAGTACTTC. It is translated as CASSQPRLKETQYF.

The chain has TRBV24-1 and TRBJ2-2, with 7 bases lining up with TRBD2. The germline CDR1 and CDR2 sequences are KGHDR and SFDVKD. With V trimmed by 4 bases and J by 2 bases, 12 bases remained unmatched. The CDR3 runs 18 residues. The CDR3 here is CATSDPWAGTINTGELFF. CDR3 sequence (DNA): TGTGCCACCAGTGACCCTTGGGCCGGGACTATAAACACCGGGGAGCTGTTTTTT.

The CDR3 sequence: CASSLVRGYTEAFF. DNA for the CDR3: TGTGCCAGCAGCTTAGTTCGGGGGTACACTGAAGCTTTCTTT. The V gene is TRBV7-8, the J gene TRBJ1-1, with D maybe TRBD1 (5 bases). This CDR3 contains 14 residues. The V and J ends lost 1 base and 3 bases respectively, with 9 bases between them. Germline V gene data show CDR1 as SGHVS and CDR2 as FQNEAQ.

The J gene is TRBJ2-3, the V gene TRBV19; TRBD2 is a possible D gene (6 bases). The V and J ends lost 10 bases and 3 bases respectively, with 20 bases between them. The CDR3 sequence is 15 residues long. Germline CDR1 reads LNHDA; CDR2 reads SQIVND (reference sequence). The CDR3 region has the DNA TGTGCCACCCGGAAGTCGCCTCTAGCGACAGATACGCAGTATTTT. Translated: CATRKSPLATDTQYF.

The J gene is TRBJ1-5, the V gene TRBV12-3 or TRBV12-4, with 7 bases lining up with TRBD1. V lost 4 bases and J lost 5; bases outside the gene matches: 2. CDR3 length: 13 amino acids. The DNA of the CDR3 is TGTGCCAGCAGTTCAACAGGGGATCAGCCCCAGCATTTT. It encodes CASSSTGDQPQHF.

The chain recombines TRBV19 with TRBJ1-5; D may be TRBD1 (5 bases). This CDR3 contains 16 residues. The ends were cut back, 4 bases at V and 2 bases at J, with 15 bases in the middle. Germline loops: CDR1 LNHDA, CDR2 SQIVND (reference sequence). The DNA of the CDR3 is TGTGCCAGTAGTACCAGGGTGGGTGGCGGCAATCAGCCCCAGCATTTT. It is translated as CASSTRVGGGNQPQHF.

V is TRBV19 and J is TRBJ2-3, with TRBD2 identical over 8 bases. This CDR3 comprises 16 residues. J was trimmed by 4 bases and V by 1 base; bases with no gene match: 7. The germline gives CDR1 LNHDA, CDR2 SQIVND (reference sequence). CDR3 nucleotides: TGTGCCAGTAGTATAGGGGTAGCGGGAAAGGCAGATACGCAGTATTTT. It encodes CASSIGVAGKADTQYF.